The 29 T cell receptor beta chains below were found in one sample sequenced in a study of human T cells and chemical hapten exposure (dated by TCRdb to about 2021). According to the study, the label for this sample's time point signals: patch test 2, 6 weeks after DPC sensitization. The sample's treatment or condition label is to be understood as: therapeutic diphenylcyclopropenone sensitization with weekly scalp DPC. Library preparation employed RACE. Sequencing was carried out with a NextSeq 500. TCRdb redid the processing of the public reads, applying fastp at Q25 and MiXCR, and retained in-frame beta chains. Entries that share a CDR3 protein sequence are merged under the most common genes and DNA. The sample table contains roughly 100,000 distinct CDR3 sequences; only one count was recorded for approximately 9.3% of them. The top ten clones comprise about 2% of the sample. Sample: whole blood, taken in connection with sensitization to the hapten diphenylcyclopropenone (DPC). These receptors were obtained from a woman aged 40 to 50 with alopecia areata. Some clones in this sample may be carry-over from other donors' samples.

In this sample, this clonotype turned up a few times. V usage is TRBV5-1 and J usage is TRBJ1-5, with D possibly being TRBD1 (5 bases). The V end was cut by 1 base, the J end by 4 bases, with 12 bases between. Germline loops: CDR1 SGHRS, CDR2 YFSETQ. The CDR3 is 15 amino acids. CDR3 bases: TGCGCCAGCAGCTTGAATTCAGGGACGAATCAGCCCCAGCATTTT. Protein: CASSLNSGTNQPQHF.

The chain joins TRBV3-1 to TRBJ2-4; D ambiguous. Trimming left V 1 base short and J 0 bases short, with 10 bases between. The CDR3 covers 16 residues. In germline, CDR1 is LGHDT, CDR2 YNNKEL (reference sequence). The CDR3 is CASSQAGPIAKNIQYF. The CDR3 bases are TGTGCCAGCAGCCAAGCCGGACCTATAGCCAAAAACATTCAGTACTTC.

This clonotype was seen a few times. The J gene is TRBJ2-2, the V gene TRBV5-6; D gene ambiguous. Trimming cost V 2 bases and J 0 bases, with 11 bases left between them. The CDR3 runs 16 residues. Germline V gives CDR1 SGHDT, CDR2 YYEEEE. CDR3 DNA: TGTGCCAGCAGCTTAATCAGGCAGTCGAACACCGGGGAGCTGTTTTTT. It is translated as CASSLIRQSNTGELFF.

In its sample, this clonotype was seen many times. CDR3 sequence reads: CSVVGASGKGEQYF. The CDR3 nucleotides read TGCAGCGTCGTCGGGGCTAGCGGGAAAGGGGAGCAGTACTTC. The genes are TRBV29-1 and TRBJ2-7, with 9 bases identical to TRBD2. The J segment lost 7 bases and the V segment lost 6 bases, leaving 13 bases of the junction unmatched. The germline gives CDR1 SQVTM, CDR2 ANQGSEA. There are 14 residues in the CDR3.

In its sample, this clonotype was seen a few times. The chain couples TRBV12-3 or TRBV12-4 to TRBJ1-4, with TRBD1 identical over 8 bases. CDR3 length equals 14 residues. V was clipped by 5 bases and J by 7 bases; unmatched bases: 6. The CDR3 DNA reads as TGTGCCAGCAGTCGCGACAGGGGCGGTGAAAAACTGTTTTTT. As protein: CASSRDRGGEKLFF.

In regard to this clonotype: A much larger clone lies a single base off, so this may be a read error. The rearrangement uses TRBV14 and TRBJ1-1; D uncertain. Per germline, CDR1 SGHDN and CDR2 FVKESK. Between the trimmed V and J ends, which lost 4 bases and 4 bases, there was a span of 4 bases. There are 11 residues in the CDR3. CDR3 loop: CASSRSTEAFF. In DNA form, the CDR3 reads TGTGCCAGCAGCCGGAGCACTGAAGCTTTCTTT.

V and J are TRBV28 and TRBJ1-1, with D unresolved. The V and J ends lost 1 base and 2 bases respectively, with 5 bases between them. The CDR3 length is 13 residues. Germline V lookup: CDR1 MDHEN, CDR2 SYDVKM. The CDR3 DNA is TGTGCCAGCAGTTTATCTGATAACACTGAAGCTTTCTTT. It yields the protein CASSLSDNTEAFF.

The gene calls are TRBV7-2 and TRBJ2-1; weak D call: TRBD2 (6 bases). The V and J ends lost 1 base and 7 bases respectively, with 11 bases between them. The CDR3 sequence is 14 residues long. The germline V gene has CDR1 SGHTA and CDR2 FQGNSA. This CDR3 is CASSLDLAGNEQFF. The CDR3 coding sequence is TGTGCCAGCAGCTTAGATCTGGCGGGGAATGAGCAGTTCTTC. Complete variable domain (other parts from reference TRBV7-2 and TRBJ2-1): GAGVSQSPSNKVTEKGKDVELRCDPISGHTALYWYRQSLGQGLEFLIYFQGNSAPDKSGLPSDRFSAERTGGSVSTLTIQRTQQEDSAVYLCASSLDLAGNEQFFGPGTRLTVL.

Ten or more counts support this clonotype. V is TRBV29-1 and J is TRBJ2-2, with 10 bases fitting TRBD2. Per the germline V gene, CDR1 is SQVTM and CDR2 is ANQGSEA. The CDR3 covers 15 residues. Trimming took 4 bases from V and 6 from J; bases not matched to a gene: 8. CDR3 region: CSVVGPSGSPGELFF. CDR3 DNA sequence: TGCAGCGTTGTGGGTCCTAGCGGGAGCCCCGGGGAGCTGTTTTTT.

The genes are TRBV5-1 and TRBJ2-6, with D hard to call. The germline V and J ends were trimmed by 3 bases and 3 bases, with 7 bases remaining between them. Germline V lookup: CDR1 SGHRS, CDR2 YFSETQ. The CDR3 contains 14 residues. CDR3: CASSYGYGANVLTF. DNA of the CDR3: TGCGCCAGCAGCTATGGGTATGGGGCCAACGTCCTGACTTTC.

This clonotype was seen at least ten times. One junction end does not reproduce the germline sequence, and a read error may be involved. This chain joins TRBV2 and TRBJ2-7; maybe TRBD2 (5 bases). CDR1 SNHLY and CDR2 FYNNEI come from the germline V gene. The CDR3 is made up of 12 amino acids. This chain's CDR3 is CASSQAGRAGYF. Here the CDR3 DNA reads TGTGCCAGCAGTCAAGCTGGACGGGCGGGGTACTTC.

This clonotype was seen repeatedly, ten times or more. This chain links TRBV11-2 with TRBJ2-3; possibly TRBD2 for D (5 bases). V was pared by 2 bases and J by 4 bases, with 19 bases between. Germline CDR1 reads SGHAT; CDR2 reads FQNNGV. The CDR3 contains 17 residues. DNA for the CDR3: TGTGCCAGCAGCTTATTTGGGAGCCCTAGAGTGGCAGATACGCAGTATTTT. Protein product: CASSLFGSPRVADTQYF.

This clonotype appeared a few times. The chain is built from TRBV10-3 and TRBJ2-7; D unclear. Per germline, CDR1 ENHRY and CDR2 SYGVKD. V was pared by 2 bases and J by 11 bases, with 10 bases between. The CDR3 runs to 11 residues. The CDR3 sequence is CAISEGNSKYF. The DNA for the CDR3 is TGTGCCATCAGTGAGGGTAACAGTAAGTACTTC.

This clonotype was detected a few times. The chain links TRBV5-1 to TRBJ2-7, with D perhaps matching TRBD1 or TRBD2 (5 bases each). The V end lost 1 base, the J end lost 2 bases, and 16 bases lay between the germline ends. CDR1 SGHRS and CDR2 YFSETQ come from the germline V gene. This CDR3 has 16 residues. CDR3 sequence reads: CASSLSGGTRTYEQYF. Written as DNA, the CDR3 is TGCGCCAGCAGCTTGTCTGGGGGAACTAGGACCTACGAGCAGTACTTC.

Many counts were recorded for this clonotype. The chain combines TRBV5-1 with TRBJ2-6; unclear D gene. Germline CDR1 is SGHRS and CDR2 is YFSETQ. This CDR3 comprises 15 residues. V lost 0 bases and J lost 0, with 4 bases in between. The CDR3 DNA follows: TGCGCCAGCAGCTTGGCCGGCTCTGGGGCCAACGTCCTGACTTTC. Residues: CASSLAGSGANVLTF.

This clonotype was found a few times. This chain uses TRBV6-5 with TRBJ2-1, with a weak D call TRBD2 (6 bases). CDR3 length: 15 amino acids. Deletions cut 5 bases from V and 7 bases from J, with 18 bases between. Germline V gives CDR1 MNHEY, CDR2 SVGAGI. CDR3 DNA: TGTGCCAGCAGTACTCGGGCGGGAAAGGGGAATGAGCAGTTCTTC. Its protein product is CASSTRAGKGNEQFF.

This chain uses TRBV11-3 with TRBJ2-2; D is uncertain. Germline values: CDR1 SGHNT, CDR2 YENEEA. Between the trimmed V and J ends, which lost 0 bases and 4 bases, there was a span of 9 bases. This CDR3 contains 15 residues. The CDR3 spells CASSLDSSPTGELFF. The CDR3 coding sequence is TGTGCCAGCAGCTTAGATAGCAGCCCCACCGGGGAGCTGTTTTTT.

In this sample, this clonotype turned up many times. The V call is TRBV4-1, the J call TRBJ1-6, with 10 bases aligning to TRBD1. J was trimmed by 10 bases and V by 5 bases; bases with no gene match: 8. Germline assignment: CDR1 MGHRA and CDR2 YSYEKL. The CDR3 length is 15 residues. The chain's CDR3 is CASSTWDRGGSPLHF. CDR3 coding DNA: TGCGCCAGCAGCACCTGGGACAGGGGTGGATCACCCCTCCACTTT.

V is TRBV9 and J is TRBJ2-3, with 8 bases identical to TRBD2. This CDR3 is 11 amino acids long. With V trimmed by 3 bases and J by 13 bases, 4 bases remained unmatched. CDR1 and CDR2 from the germline V gene are SGDLS and YYNGEE. CDR3 nucleotide sequence: TGTGCCAGCAGCGCGGGACTAGGAAAGTATTTT. Translation: CASSAGLGKYF.

This clonotype was observed at least ten times. The rearrangement uses TRBV28 and TRBJ2-7; D is possibly TRBD1 or TRBD2 (7 bases each). This CDR3 is built from 15 residues. V shed 2 bases and J shed 6 bases, with 17 bases lying between them. Per the germline V gene, CDR1 is MDHEN and CDR2 is SYDVKM. The CDR3 sequence is CASSLAGDREPEQYF. The CDR3 coding sequence is TGTGCCAGCAGTTTAGCGGGGGACAGAGAACCCGAGCAGTACTTC.

This clonotype was picked up a small number of times. The V call is TRBV30, the J call TRBJ2-1; unclear D gene. Trimming removed 6 bases at V and 5 bases at J, with 11 bases between. The CDR3 spans 12 residues. Germline CDR1 is GTSNPN and CDR2 is SVGIG (reference sequence). CDR3: CACSWVNNEQFF. The CDR3 DNA reads as TGTGCCTGTAGTTGGGTGAACAATGAGCAGTTCTTC. Full variable domain (outside the CDR3, taken from reference TRBV30 and TRBJ2-1): SQTIHQWPATLVQPVGSPLSLECTVEGTSNPNLYWYRQAAGRGLQLLFYSVGIGQISSEVPQNLSASRPQDRQFILSSKKLLLSDSGFYLCACSWVNNEQFFGPGTRLTVL.

This clonotype has only a few counts. This sequence joins TRBV28 and TRBJ2-1; 11 bases line up with TRBD1. This CDR3 region has 16 residues. CDR1 is MDHEN and CDR2 is SYDVKM in the germline V gene. Trimming removed 5 bases from V and 4 bases from J; junction bases left unmatched: 7. The CDR3 is CASSPRTGGIYNEQFF. CDR3 nucleotide sequence: TGTGCCAGCAGTCCCCGGACAGGGGGCATTTACAATGAGCAGTTCTTC.

The J gene is TRBJ2-5, the V gene TRBV6-6; 11 nucleotides line up with TRBD2. The CDR3 extends over 15 amino acids. Germline assignment: CDR1 MNHNY and CDR2 SVGAGI (reference sequence). The V and J ends lost 2 bases and 4 bases, in that order; junction bases with no gene match: 3. The CDR3 sequence is CASSYTSGSGETQYF. CDR3 bases: TGTGCCAGCAGTTACACTAGCGGGAGTGGAGAGACCCAGTACTTC.

The CDR3 DNA sequence: TGTGCCAGCAGGCAGGGCGAAGCGAACACCGGGGAGCTGTTTTTT. Translating it yields CASRQGEANTGELFF. V and J are TRBV2 and TRBJ2-2; tentatively, D is TRBD1 (5 bases). The V end was cut by 6 bases, the J end by 0 bases, with 11 bases between. The CDR3 contains 15 residues. CDR1 and CDR2 from the germline V gene are SNHLY and FYNNEI.

V and J are TRBV7-9 and TRBJ2-4; 9 nucleotides align to TRBD1. Trimming cost V 0 bases and J 6 bases; bases outside gene matches: 6. The CDR3 sequence is 16 residues long. Germline V gives CDR1 SEHNR, CDR2 FQNEAQ (reference sequence). The CDR3 loop is CASSLAVGTGINIQYF. Here the CDR3 DNA reads TGTGCCAGCAGCTTAGCGGTTGGGACAGGGATAAACATTCAGTACTTC.

This clonotype appeared a few times. V is TRBV28 and J is TRBJ2-7; 11 nucleotides match TRBD1. Germline CDR1 and CDR2: MDHEN and SYDVKM. The CDR3 extends over 15 amino acids. The ends lost 2 bases at V and 8 bases at J; junction bases unmatched: 8. The CDR3 sequence is CASSLEGQGVSQQYF. CDR3 nucleotides: TGTGCCAGCAGTTTAGAGGGACAGGGGGTTAGCCAGCAGTACTTC.

The chain couples TRBV28 to TRBJ1-1; possibly TRBD1 for D (6 bases). In germline, CDR1 is MDHEN, CDR2 SYDVKM. The CDR3 spans 12 residues. The V and J ends lost 3 bases and 6 bases respectively, with 8 bases between them. Here the CDR3 DNA reads TGTGCCAGCAGTTTGGGACATTCTGAAGCTTTCTTT. The encoded protein is CASSLGHSEAFF.

V gene TRBV5-5 combines with J gene TRBJ2-3; D may match TRBD1 or TRBD2 (5 bases each). The V gene's germline CDR1 is SGHKS and CDR2 YYEKEE (reference sequence). With 6 bases removed from V and 0 bases from J, the gap between germline ends came to 11 bases. The CDR3 sequence is 14 residues long. CDR3 DNA sequence: TGTGCCAGCATTTGGGGACCTAGCACAGATACGCAGTATTTT. It encodes CASIWGPSTDTQYF.

There are many counts of this clonotype. The chain recombines TRBV20-1 with TRBJ2-1, with D possibly being TRBD2 (6 bases). The CDR3 totals 13 residues. Trimming pared 6 bases from V and 5 bases from J, leaving 14 bases between. Germline values: CDR1 DFQATT, CDR2 SNEGSKA (reference sequence). This CDR3 reads CSASGGPNNEQFF. CDR3 in DNA: TGCAGTGCCTCAGGAGGGCCTAACAATGAGCAGTTCTTC.